These 14 T cell receptor beta chains originate from one sample sequenced in a study of shared clonotypes between healthy human individuals. TCRdb's table, derived via immunoSEQ multiplex PCR, lists solely in-frame clones and lacks some. The profile covers a few hundred thousand clones, with 50% to 80% appearing a single time and 8.5% to 14% taken by the ten largest. The sequenced sample was memory CD4+ T cells sorted from blood. Subset here: CD45RA-negative fraction. Every receptor here comes from a young man in good health.

This chain joins TRBV2 and TRBJ2-1; the D is unclear. Germline CDR1 is SNHLY and CDR2 is FYNNEI. The CDR3 consists of 14 residues. V lost 8 bases, J lost 8 bases, and 19 bases lay in between. The CDR3 DNA reads as TGTGCCAGCCGAGGAAGATGGGCTGGGTATGAGCAGTTCTTC. It yields the protein CASRGRWAGYEQFF.

J is TRBJ2-1 and V is TRBV14, with TRBD2 matching over 9 bases. Germline loops: CDR1 SGHDN, CDR2 FVKESK. The ends lost 0 bases at V and 3 bases at J; junction bases unmatched: 9. This CDR3 region has 18 residues. The CDR3 bases are TGTGCCAGCAGCCAAGAGGGGGGACTAGCCCGAATCTACAATGAGCAGTTCTTC. It codes for CASSQEGGLARIYNEQFF.

V usage is TRBV11-2 and J usage is TRBJ1-2, with 7 positions matching TRBD1. Per the germline V gene, CDR1 is SGHAT and CDR2 is FQNNGV. Trimming at V came to 5 bases and at J to 2 bases, leaving 5 bases not matched to a gene. The CDR3 is 14 amino acids. CDR3 sequence: CASSMIQGNYGYTF. DNA of the CDR3: TGTGCCAGCAGCATGATACAGGGGAACTATGGCTACACCTTC.

The chain links TRBV7-9 to TRBJ1-5, with 8 bases aligning to TRBD1. The germline V gene encodes CDR1 SEHNR and CDR2 FQNEAQ (reference sequence). The CDR3 extends over 14 amino acids. V lost 5 bases to trimming and J lost 7 bases; unmatched junction nucleotides: 7. CDR3 nucleotides: TGTGCCAGCAGCCCTCAGACAGGGGACCAGCCCCAGCATTTT. Encoded protein: CASSPQTGDQPQHF.

This sequence joins TRBV6-1 and TRBJ2-7, with D possibly matching TRBD2 (6 bases). Germline V gives CDR1 MNHNS, CDR2 SASEGT. V lost 8 bases and J lost 2, with 7 bases in between. The CDR3 runs 11 residues. The CDR3 is CASGRPYEQYF. CDR3 bases: TGTGCCAGCGGGAGGCCCTACGAGCAGTACTTC.

The CDR3 DNA reads TGTGCCAGCAGCCCTCCCGGGGGGGGGAACACTGAAGCTTTCTTT. This encodes CASSPPGGGNTEAFF. The chain couples TRBV16 to TRBJ1-1, with D maybe TRBD1 (5 bases). The ends were cut back, 4 bases at V and 1 base at J, with 13 bases in the middle. The CDR3 is 15 residues long. In germline, CDR1 is KGHSY, CDR2 FQNENV. Complete variable domain (other parts from reference TRBV16 and TRBJ1-1): GEEVAQTPKHLVRGEGQKAKLYCAPIKGHSYVFWYQQVLKNEFKFLISFQNENVFDETGMPKERFSAKCLPNSPCSLEIQATKLEDSAVYFCASSPPGGGNTEAFFGQGTRLTVV.

The rearrangement links TRBV6-1 to TRBJ2-6; D unclear. V lost 7 bases, J lost 3 bases, and 10 bases lay in between. The CDR3 spans 14 residues. Per germline, CDR1 MNHNS and CDR2 SASEGT. The CDR3 DNA follows: TGTGCCAGCATGCAGCCTGGTGGGGCCAACGTCCTGACTTTC. This encodes CASMQPGGANVLTF.

This clone was found a few times. V gene TRBV28 combines with J gene TRBJ1-2, with TRBD1 identical over 8 bases. This CDR3 comprises 14 residues. CDR1 is MDHEN, CDR2 SYDVKM, per germline. V gave up 3 bases and J gave up 5 bases; unmatched junction bases: 5. This CDR3 reads CASSLGQEGYGYTF. Written as DNA, the CDR3 is TGTGCCAGCAGTTTGGGACAGGAAGGATATGGCTACACCTTC.

The chain has TRBV29-1 and TRBJ2-5, with unresolved D. The V gene's germline CDR1 is SQVTM and CDR2 ANQGSEA. This CDR3 is built from 14 residues. Trimming removed 0 bases at V and 4 bases at J, with 12 bases between. CDR3 protein: CSVEDILLRETQYF. CDR3 DNA sequence: TGCAGCGTTGAAGATATTCTGCTCCGAGAGACCCAGTACTTC.

The rearrangement links TRBV11-2 to TRBJ2-2, with D perhaps being TRBD1 or TRBD2 (5 bases each). The V and J ends lost 3 bases and 8 bases respectively, with 16 bases between them. Per the germline V gene, CDR1 is SGHAT and CDR2 is FQNNGV. The CDR3 is 15 residues long. The DNA of the CDR3 is TGTGCCAGCAGCTTCTGGTCTCATGGGGGTGGGGAGCTGTTTTTT. It codes for CASSFWSHGGGELFF.

The V gene is TRBV28, the J gene TRBJ1-1, with a possible D match to TRBD1 (6 bases). This CDR3 has 16 residues. V was pared by 4 bases and J by 3 bases, with 18 bases between. The V gene's germline CDR1 is MDHEN and CDR2 SYDVKM. The CDR3, as DNA: TGTGCCAGCAGTTCCCCAGCAGGGGTGGGGGACACTGAAGCTTTCTTT. This encodes CASSSPAGVGDTEAFF.

This clone appeared a few times. The genes are TRBV5-4 and TRBJ2-1, with D perhaps being TRBD1 or TRBD2 (5 bases each). The CDR3 totals 15 residues. V was clipped by 1 base and J by 0 bases, with 8 bases between them. Germline loops: CDR1 SGHNT, CDR2 YYREEE (reference sequence). The CDR3 coding sequence is TGTGCCAGCAGCTTGTGGGGGACCTCCTACAATGAGCAGTTCTTC. It codes for CASSLWGTSYNEQFF.

This chain connects TRBV6-5 to TRBJ1-5, with unresolved D. The germline V and J ends were trimmed by 6 bases and 2 bases, with 14 bases remaining between them. This CDR3 is 15 amino acids long. Germline lookup yields CDR1 MNHEY and CDR2 SVGAGI. In DNA form, the CDR3 reads TGTGCCAGCAGCGTTTCCCGGGATCGCAATCAGCCCCAGCATTTT. The encoded protein is CASSVSRDRNQPQHF.

The gene calls are TRBV11-2 and TRBJ2-5; D unclear. Per the germline V gene, CDR1 is SGHAT and CDR2 is FQNNGV. V dropped 6 bases and J dropped 7 bases, with 6 bases sitting between them. The CDR3 contains 10 residues. For the CDR3, the DNA is TGTGCCAGCAGTTCGACGACCCAGTACTTC. Translation: CASSSTTQYF. The whole variable domain, filled in from reference TRBV11-2 and TRBJ2-5, reads EAGVAQSPRYKIIEKRQSVAFWCNPISGHATLYWYQQILGQGPKLLIQFQNNGVVDDSQLPKDRFSAERLKGVDSTLKIQPAKLEDSAVYLCASSSTTQYFGPGTRLLVL.